This T cell receptor (beta chain) stems from a study of control samples from healthy donors and cancer patients. V was clipped by 1 base and J by 11 bases, with 14 bases between them. Germline V lookup: CDR1 LGHDT, CDR2 YNNKEL (reference sequence). The length of the CDR3 is 13 residues. The assay was immunoSEQ multiplex PCR, and TCRdb's table has in-frame clones only and misses some. The sample gives fewer than 60,000 clones, roughly 86% of which show up once; roughly 13% is in the top ten. V usage is TRBV3-1 (or the pseudogene TRBV3-2) and J usage is TRBJ1-1, with D hard to call. Material for sequencing was PBMCs. The TCR sequence derives from a woman between 55 and 75 years old with lung cancer. DNA of the CDR3: TGTGCCAGCAGCCAAGGGACCACCTGGAGGGCTTTCTTT. It codes for CASSQGTTWRAFF.